These 2 T cell receptor beta chains were all obtained from the same sample, sequenced in a study of CD8 T cells in Susac syndrome (dated by TCRdb to about 2019). Library preparation employed the immunoSEQ multiplex PCR assay. RNA was extracted using the RNeasy kit, and about 0.45 to 1 microgram was reverse transcribed with random hexamers. The public sequencing data were trimmed at Q25 with fastp and processed into clonotypes with MiXCR by TCRdb, which kept only in-frame beta chains. Each entry is one CDR3 protein sequence, shown with its most common DNA and genes. A total of 77,000 or so distinct CDR3 sequences appear in this sample, about 92% of them only once. In total, the top ten clones hold around 0.48% of the sample. The sequenced material came from CD4+ T cells from PBMCs. These TCRs come from a human donor with Susac syndrome.

The genes are TRBV7-2 and TRBJ1-1; 7 bases match TRBD1. Germline V gene lookup returns CDR1 SGHTA and CDR2 FQGNSA. After removal of 5 bases from V and 2 bases from J, the junction contained 11 bases not matched to a gene. The CDR3 extends over 16 amino acids. The CDR3 loop reads CASSHHTGQLNTEAFF. DNA for the CDR3: TGTGCCAGCAGCCACCATACGGGACAGCTAAACACTGAAGCTTTCTTT.

This chain connects TRBV15 to TRBJ1-1, with D unresolved. Germline lookup yields CDR1 LNHNV and CDR2 YYDKDF (reference sequence). CDR3 size: 14 residues. V lost 0 bases and J lost 4, with 9 bases in between. DNA for the CDR3: TGTGCCACCAGCAGAGATTTAGTGGGCACTGAAGCTTTCTTT. Protein product: CATSRDLVGTEAFF.